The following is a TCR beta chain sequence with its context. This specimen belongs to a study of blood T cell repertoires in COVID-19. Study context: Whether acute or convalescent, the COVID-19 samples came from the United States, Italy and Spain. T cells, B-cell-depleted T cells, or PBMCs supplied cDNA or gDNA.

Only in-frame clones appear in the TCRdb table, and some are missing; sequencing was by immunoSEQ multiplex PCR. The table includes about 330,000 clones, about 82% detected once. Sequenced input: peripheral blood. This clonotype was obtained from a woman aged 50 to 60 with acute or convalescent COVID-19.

The CDR3 region is CASSIRRGLAKNIQYF. CDR3 coding DNA: TGTGCCAGTAGTATTCGCAGGGGTCTAGCCAAAAACATTCAGTACTTC. The V gene is TRBV19, the J gene TRBJ2-4, with D possibly matching TRBD1 (6 bases). The CDR3 consists of 16 residues. Trimming left V 3 bases short and J 0 bases short, with 12 bases between. CDR1 and CDR2 from the germline V gene are LNHDA and SQIVND (reference sequence).